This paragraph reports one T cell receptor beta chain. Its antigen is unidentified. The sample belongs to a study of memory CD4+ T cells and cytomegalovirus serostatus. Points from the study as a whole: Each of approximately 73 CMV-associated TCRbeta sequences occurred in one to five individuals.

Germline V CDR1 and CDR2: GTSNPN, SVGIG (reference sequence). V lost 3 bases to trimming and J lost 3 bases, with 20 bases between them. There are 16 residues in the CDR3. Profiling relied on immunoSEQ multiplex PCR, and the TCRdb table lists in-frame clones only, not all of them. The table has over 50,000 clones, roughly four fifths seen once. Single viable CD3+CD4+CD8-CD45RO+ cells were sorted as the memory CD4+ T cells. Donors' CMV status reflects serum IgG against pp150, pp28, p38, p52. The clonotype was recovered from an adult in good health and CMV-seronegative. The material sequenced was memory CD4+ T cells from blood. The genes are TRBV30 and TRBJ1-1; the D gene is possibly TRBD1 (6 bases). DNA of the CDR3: TGTGCCTGGAGGGGACCAAACAGGGATTTGTACACTGAAGCTTTCTTT. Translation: CAWRGPNRDLYTEAFF.